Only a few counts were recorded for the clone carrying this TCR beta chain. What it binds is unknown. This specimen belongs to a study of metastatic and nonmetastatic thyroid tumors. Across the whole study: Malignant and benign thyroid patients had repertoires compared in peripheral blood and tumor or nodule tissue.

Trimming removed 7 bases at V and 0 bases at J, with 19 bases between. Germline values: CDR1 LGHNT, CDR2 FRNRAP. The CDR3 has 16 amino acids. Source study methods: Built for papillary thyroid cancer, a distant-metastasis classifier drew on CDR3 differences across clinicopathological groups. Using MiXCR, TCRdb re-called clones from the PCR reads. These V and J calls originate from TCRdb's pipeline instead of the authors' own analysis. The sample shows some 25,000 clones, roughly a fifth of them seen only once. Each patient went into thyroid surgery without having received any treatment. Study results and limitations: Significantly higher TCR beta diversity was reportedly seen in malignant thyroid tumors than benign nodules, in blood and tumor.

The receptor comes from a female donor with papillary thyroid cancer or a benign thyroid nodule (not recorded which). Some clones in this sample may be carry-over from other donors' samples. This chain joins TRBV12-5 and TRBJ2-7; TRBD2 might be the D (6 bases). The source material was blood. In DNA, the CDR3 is TGTGCTAGTGCCCGGCGGGGTCGAGGGTGCTCCTACGAGCAGTACTTC. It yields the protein CASARRGRGCSYEQYF.